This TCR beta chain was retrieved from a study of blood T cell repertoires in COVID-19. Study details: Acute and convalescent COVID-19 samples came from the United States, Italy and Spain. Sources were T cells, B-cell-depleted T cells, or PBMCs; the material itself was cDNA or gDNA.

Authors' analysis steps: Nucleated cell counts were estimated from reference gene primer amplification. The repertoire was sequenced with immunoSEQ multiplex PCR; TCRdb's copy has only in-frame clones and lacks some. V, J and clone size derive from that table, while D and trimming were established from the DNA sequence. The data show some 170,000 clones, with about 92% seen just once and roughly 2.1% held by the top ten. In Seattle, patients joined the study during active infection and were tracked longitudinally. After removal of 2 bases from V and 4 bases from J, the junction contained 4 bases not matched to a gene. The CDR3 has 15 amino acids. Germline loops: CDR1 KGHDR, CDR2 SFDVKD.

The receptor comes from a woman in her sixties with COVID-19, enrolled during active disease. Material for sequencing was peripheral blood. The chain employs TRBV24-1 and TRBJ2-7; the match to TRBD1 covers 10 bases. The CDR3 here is CATSDSRTGGYEQYF. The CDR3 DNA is TGTGCCACCAGTGATTCACGGACAGGGGGTTACGAGCAGTACTTC.